The entry below describes one TCR beta chain. These data belong to a study of blood T cell repertoires in COVID-19. TCRdb's copy holds only in-frame clones and misses some; the assay was immunoSEQ multiplex PCR. The profile shows approximately 150,000 clones, about 85% of them singletons. The CDR3 runs 17 residues. The sequenced sample was peripheral blood. The V gene is TRBV7-5, the J gene TRBJ2-7; the tabulated D call, TRBD2, remains unverified against the DNA. TRBV7-5 is a documented pseudogene. The TCR comes from a human donor in a cohort sampled during active COVID-19. CDR3 protein: CARSLVRTSETSYEQYF. CDR3 DNA: TGTGCCAGAAGCTTAGTTAGGACTAGCGAAACATCCTACGAGCAGTACTTC.